The source of this T cell receptor (beta chain) is a study of T cell responses to AZD1222 COVID-19 vaccine (dated by TCRdb to the early 2020s). Regarding the research as a whole: A total of 230 or so trial participants underwent TCR sequencing, of whom 207 received two doses of AZD1222 and roughly 25 received two doses of the MenACWY control vaccine. Trial participants were enrolled into age subgroups of 18-55, 56-69 and 70-plus years, which contained about 160, 30 and 59 TCR-sequenced participants, respectively.

The time point label of this sample denotes: about 28 days (+/-7) after the second vaccine dose. AZD1222 recipients whose second dose came at about 4 weeks and those whose second dose came at about 12 weeks were combined into one group, since spike-specific TCR depth and breadth did not differ between the two schedules. Vaccinee samples were obtained from the UK trials COV001 and COV002, which included a single-blind randomized controlled phase 2/3 trial of AZD1222 (ChAdOx1 nCoV-19) in healthy adults. For TCRbeta chain sequencing, PBMC samples from trial participants were taken at day 0 and at day 28 after the second dose. What the work shows at the level of the full study, not this receptor alone: Participants were mostly white British and included more females than males, and it was suggested by the authors that clonal diversity may have been underestimated. In the small 56-69-year group, the increase in depth fell short of significance, most likely because of low power. The vaccine-associated CD4 TCRs covered the entire spike protein, and the dominant responses fell in regions 160-218 and 743-854. Because no day 14 peak-response samples were available, the repertoires could be characterized only after the peak T cell response. Reportedly, close to half of the unique spike-specific TCRs recognized epitopes lying outside the regions that are mutated in the B.1.351 and B.1.1.7 variants. Conclusions about previously exposed vaccinees are limited because only a handful of AZD1222 recipients were SARS-CoV-2 seropositive at baseline. A significant rise in spike-specific TCR breadth and depth was observed after two AZD1222 doses relative to day 0 and relative to MenACWY recipients.

At the junction V is shortened by 5 bases and J by 2 bases; bases outside the gene matches: 10. Looking up the germline V gene (reference sequence) yields CDR1 LNHDA and CDR2 SQIVND. Its CDR3 holds 16 amino acids, cysteine through phenylalanine. Only the CDR3 part of the read is kept: 48 bases, read in frame from the first base. As regards this clone: The antigen it binds to is not known. Qualities for individual bases were not recorded, and no much larger clone is one base off.

The CDR3 regions of human TCRbeta chains were analyzed by immunosequencing. Per the authors' processing: Repertoire TCRs were checked for matches against a reference library of SARS-CoV-2-specific TCRs that had been generated using the MIRA antigen-specificity platform. Breadth was defined as the fraction of unique TCRs that were SARS-CoV-2-associated. Depth was defined as the fraction of total T cells that were SARS-CoV-2-associated. Using the MIRA data, each spike-specific TCR was mapped to the spike region that the TCR reacts to and placed in a CD4 or CD8 class. Log10-transformed breadth and depth values were compared by one-way ANOVA with Sidak's multiple comparisons tests. TCRdb took over this immuneACCESS table, retaining in-frame rearrangements with V and J assigned. Such tables are incomplete; in checked studies, under half of the missing clones stem from an unresolved V gene, and the remainder is unexplained. The DNA was the basis for D and trimming; V, J and clone size are from that table. The sample records under 200,000 clones, about 88% of which are singletons. The top ten hold 25% to 30% of the sample.

The TCR was taken from an adult who received the AZD1222 COVID-19 vaccine. The chain couples TRBV19 to TRBJ2-7; TRBD1 lines up with 9 middle nucleotides. Material: peripheral blood, obtained 28 days after the second AZD1222 dose. The nucleotide sequence reads as follows: TGTGCCAGTAGTCCCAAAACAGGGGGCGCCCCCTACGAGCAGTACTTC. Its protein reads: CASSPKTGGAPYEQYF.